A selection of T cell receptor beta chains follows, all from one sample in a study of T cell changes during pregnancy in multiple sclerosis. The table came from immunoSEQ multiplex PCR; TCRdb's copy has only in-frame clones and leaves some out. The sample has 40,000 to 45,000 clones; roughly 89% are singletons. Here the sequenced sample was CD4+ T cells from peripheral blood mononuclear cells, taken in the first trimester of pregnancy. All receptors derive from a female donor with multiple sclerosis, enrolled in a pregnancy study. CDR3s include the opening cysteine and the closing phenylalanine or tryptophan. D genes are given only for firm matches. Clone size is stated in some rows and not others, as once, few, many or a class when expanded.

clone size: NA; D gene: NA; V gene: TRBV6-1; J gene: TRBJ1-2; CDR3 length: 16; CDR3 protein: CASSENVGPPSYGYTF; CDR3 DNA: TGTGCCAGCAGTGAAAATGTAGGCCCTCCTAGCTATGGCTACACCTTC
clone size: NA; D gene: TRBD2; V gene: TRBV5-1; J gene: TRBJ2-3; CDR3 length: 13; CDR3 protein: CASSGSGGDTQYF; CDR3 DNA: TGCGCCAGCAGCGGATCTGGGGGGGACACGCAGTATTTT
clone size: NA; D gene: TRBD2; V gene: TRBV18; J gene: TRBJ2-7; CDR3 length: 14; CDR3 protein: CASSPTSGTHEQYF; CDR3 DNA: TGTGCCAGCTCACCGACTAGCGGGACTCACGAGCAGTACTTC
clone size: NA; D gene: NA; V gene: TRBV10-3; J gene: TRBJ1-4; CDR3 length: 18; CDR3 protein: CAISESLRELSTNEKLFF; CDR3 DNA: TGTGCCATCAGTGAGTCTCTGAGGGAACTCTCAACTAATGAAAAACTGTTTTTT
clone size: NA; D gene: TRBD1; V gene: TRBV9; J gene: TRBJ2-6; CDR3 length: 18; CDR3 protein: CASSPGQVKFSGANVLTF; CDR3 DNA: TGTGCCAGCAGCCCGGGACAGGTCAAGTTCTCTGGGGCCAACGTCCTGACTTTC
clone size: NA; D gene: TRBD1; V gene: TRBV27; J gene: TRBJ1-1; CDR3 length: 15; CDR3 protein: CASSSPGQGDTEAFF; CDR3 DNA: TGTGCCAGCAGTTCCCCAGGACAGGGGGACACTGAAGCTTTCTTT
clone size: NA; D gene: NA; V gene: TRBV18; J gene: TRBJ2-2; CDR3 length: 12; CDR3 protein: CASSPSSGELFF; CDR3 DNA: TGTGCCAGCTCACCGTCGTCCGGGGAGCTGTTTTTT
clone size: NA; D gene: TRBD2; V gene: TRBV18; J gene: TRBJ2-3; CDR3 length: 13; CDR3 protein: CASSPTSADTQYF; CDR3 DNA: TGTGCCAGCTCACCCACTAGCGCAGATACGCAGTATTTT
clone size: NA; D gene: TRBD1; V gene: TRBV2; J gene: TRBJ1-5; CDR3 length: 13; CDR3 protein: CASTEQGRQPQHF; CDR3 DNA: TGTGCCAGCACCGAACAGGGGAGACAGCCCCAGCATTTT
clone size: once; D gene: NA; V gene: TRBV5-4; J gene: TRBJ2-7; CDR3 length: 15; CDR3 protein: CASSTGGTVSYEQYF; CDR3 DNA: TGTGCCAGCAGCACGGGTGGGACTGTGTCCTACGAGCAGTACTTC
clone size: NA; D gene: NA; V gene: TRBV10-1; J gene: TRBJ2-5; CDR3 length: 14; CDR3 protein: CASSEFGEQETQYF; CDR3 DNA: TGCGCCAGCAGTGAGTTCGGGGAGCAAGAGACCCAGTACTTC
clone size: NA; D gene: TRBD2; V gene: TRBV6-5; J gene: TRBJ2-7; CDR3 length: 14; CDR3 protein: CASSYTSGTYEQYF; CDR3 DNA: TGTGCCAGCAGTTACACTAGCGGTACCTACGAGCAGTACTTC
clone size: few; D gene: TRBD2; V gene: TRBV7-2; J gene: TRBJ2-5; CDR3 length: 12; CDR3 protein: CASSLTSGTQYF; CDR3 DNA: TGTGCCAGCAGCTTGACTAGCGGGACCCAGTACTTC
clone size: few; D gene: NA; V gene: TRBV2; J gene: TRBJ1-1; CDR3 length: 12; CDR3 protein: CASGGLNTEAFF; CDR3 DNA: TGTGCCAGCGGCGGATTGAACACTGAAGCTTTCTTT
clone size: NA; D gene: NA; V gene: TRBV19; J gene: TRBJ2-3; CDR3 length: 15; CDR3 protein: CASSIDQVGADTQYF; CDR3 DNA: TGTGCCAGTAGTATAGATCAAGTTGGTGCGGATACGCAGTATTTT
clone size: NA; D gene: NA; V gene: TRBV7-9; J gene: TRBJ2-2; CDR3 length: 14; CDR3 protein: CASSLAGDTGELFF; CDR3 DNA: TGTGCCAGCAGCTTAGCGGGAGACACCGGGGAGCTGTTTTTT
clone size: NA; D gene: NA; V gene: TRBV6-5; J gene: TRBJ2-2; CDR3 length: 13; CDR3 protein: CASSRGYTGELFF; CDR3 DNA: TGTGCCAGCAGTAGGGGGTACACCGGGGAGCTGTTTTTT
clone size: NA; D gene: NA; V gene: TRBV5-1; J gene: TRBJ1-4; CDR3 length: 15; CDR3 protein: CASSLTGATNEKLFF; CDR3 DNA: TGCGCCAGCAGCTTGACAGGAGCAACTAATGAAAAACTGTTTTTT
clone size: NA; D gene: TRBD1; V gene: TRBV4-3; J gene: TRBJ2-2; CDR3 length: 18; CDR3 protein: CASSQGATRGPNTGELFF; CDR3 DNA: TGCGCCAGCAGCCAAGGTGCAACAAGGGGGCCGAACACCGGGGAGCTGTTTTTT
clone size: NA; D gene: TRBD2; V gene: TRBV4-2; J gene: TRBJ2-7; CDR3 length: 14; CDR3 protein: CASSQPGTSYEQYF; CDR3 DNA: TGTGCCAGCAGCCAACCCGGGACTAGCTACGAGCAGTACTTC
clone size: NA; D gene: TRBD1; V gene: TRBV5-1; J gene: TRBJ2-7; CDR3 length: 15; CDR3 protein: CASSPEPGQNYEQYF; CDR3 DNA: TGCGCCAGCAGCCCAGAACCGGGACAGAACTACGAGCAGTACTTC
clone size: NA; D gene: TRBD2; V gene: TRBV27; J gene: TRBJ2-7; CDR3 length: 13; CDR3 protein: CASSLRREWEQYF; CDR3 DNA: TGTGCCAGCAGTTTAAGGCGGGAGTGGGAGCAGTACTTC
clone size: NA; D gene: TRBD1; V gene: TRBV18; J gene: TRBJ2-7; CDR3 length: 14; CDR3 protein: CASSADRVNYEQYF; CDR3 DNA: TGTGCCAGCTCAGCCGACAGGGTAAACTACGAGCAGTACTTC
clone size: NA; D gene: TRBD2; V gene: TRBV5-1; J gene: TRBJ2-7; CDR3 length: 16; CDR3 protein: CASSLGSASGSYEQYF; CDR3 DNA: TGCGCCAGCAGCTTGGGGTCGGCTAGCGGGTCCTACGAGCAGTACTTC
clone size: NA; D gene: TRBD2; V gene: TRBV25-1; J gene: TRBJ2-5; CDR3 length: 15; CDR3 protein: CASSLSGSYQETQYF; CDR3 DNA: TGTGCCAGCAGTTTGAGCGGGAGCTATCAAGAGACCCAGTACTTC
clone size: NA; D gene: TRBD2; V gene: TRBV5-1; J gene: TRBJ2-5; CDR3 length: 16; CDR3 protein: CASSLASSGSGETQYF; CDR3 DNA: TGCGCCAGCAGCTTGGCGTCTAGCGGGAGCGGAGAGACCCAGTACTTC
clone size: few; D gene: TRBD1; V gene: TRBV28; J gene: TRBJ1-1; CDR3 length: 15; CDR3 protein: CASGSLTGENTEAFF; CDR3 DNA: TGTGCCAGCGGCAGCCTGACAGGGGAGAACACTGAAGCTTTCTTT
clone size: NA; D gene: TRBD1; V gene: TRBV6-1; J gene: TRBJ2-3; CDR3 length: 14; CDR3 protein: CASHRDRVSDTQYF; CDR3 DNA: TGTGCCAGCCACCGGGACAGGGTATCCGATACGCAGTATTTT
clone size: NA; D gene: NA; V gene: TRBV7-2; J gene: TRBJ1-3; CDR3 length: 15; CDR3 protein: CASSSEGGAGNTIYF; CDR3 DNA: TGTGCCAGCAGCTCTGAAGGAGGGGCTGGAAACACCATATATTTT
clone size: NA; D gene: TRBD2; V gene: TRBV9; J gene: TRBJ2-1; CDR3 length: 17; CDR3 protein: CASSVGVGGSPYNEQFF; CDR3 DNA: TGTGCCAGCAGCGTAGGGGTTGGCGGGAGCCCCTACAATGAGCAGTTCTTC
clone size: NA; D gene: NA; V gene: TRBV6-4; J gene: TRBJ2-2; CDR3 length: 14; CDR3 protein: CASAARRAGGELFF; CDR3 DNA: TGTGCCAGCGCAGCCCGGCGGGCGGGCGGGGAGCTGTTTTTT
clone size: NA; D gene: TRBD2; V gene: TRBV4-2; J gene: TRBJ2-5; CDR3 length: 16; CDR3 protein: CASSPGGAGDGETQYF; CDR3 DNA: TGTGCCAGCAGCCCCGGGGGAGCGGGAGACGGAGAGACCCAGTACTTC
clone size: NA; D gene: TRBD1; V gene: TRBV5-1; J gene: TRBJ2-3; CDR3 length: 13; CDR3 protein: CATNRGREDTQYF; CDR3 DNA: TGCGCCACAAACAGGGGGCGGGAAGATACGCAGTATTTT
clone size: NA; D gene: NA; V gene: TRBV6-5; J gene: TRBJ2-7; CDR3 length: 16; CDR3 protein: CASSSDFTGGTYEQYF; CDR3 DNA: TGTGCCAGCAGTTCTGACTTTACAGGAGGGACCTACGAGCAGTACTTC
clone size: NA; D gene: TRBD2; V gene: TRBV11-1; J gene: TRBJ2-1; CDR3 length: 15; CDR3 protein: CASSLTSGYYNEQFF; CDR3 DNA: TGTGCCAGCAGCTTGACTAGCGGGTACTACAATGAGCAGTTCTTC
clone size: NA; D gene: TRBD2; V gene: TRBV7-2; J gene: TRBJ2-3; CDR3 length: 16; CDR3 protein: CASTTGLAGATDTQYF; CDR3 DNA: TGTGCCAGCACCACGGGACTAGCGGGGGCCACAGATACGCAGTATTTT
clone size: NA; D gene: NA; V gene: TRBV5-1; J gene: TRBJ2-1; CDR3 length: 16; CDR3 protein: CASSLGGGSYYNEQFF; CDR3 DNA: TGCGCCAGCAGCCTGGGGGGCGGGAGCTATTACAATGAGCAGTTCTTC
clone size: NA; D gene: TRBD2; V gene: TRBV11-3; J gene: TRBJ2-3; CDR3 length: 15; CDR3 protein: CASSSGGESTDTQYF; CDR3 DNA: TGTGCCAGCAGCTCCGGGGGGGAAAGCACAGATACGCAGTATTTT
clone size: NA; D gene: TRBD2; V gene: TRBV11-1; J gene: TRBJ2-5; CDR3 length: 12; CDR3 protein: CASKREGETQYF; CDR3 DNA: TGTGCCAGCAAGCGGGAGGGAGAGACCCAGTACTTC
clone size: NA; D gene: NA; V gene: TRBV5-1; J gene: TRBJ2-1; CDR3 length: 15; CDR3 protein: CASSGGESSYNEQFF; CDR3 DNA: TGCGCCAGCAGCGGCGGGGAGAGCTCCTACAATGAGCAGTTCTTC
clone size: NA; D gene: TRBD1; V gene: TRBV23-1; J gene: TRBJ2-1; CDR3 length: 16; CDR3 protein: CASSQSDRGFGHEQFF; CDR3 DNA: TGCGCCAGCAGTCAATCGGACAGGGGATTTGGGCATGAGCAGTTCTTC
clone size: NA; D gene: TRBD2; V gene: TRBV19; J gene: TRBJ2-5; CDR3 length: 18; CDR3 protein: CASSTLPGLATSQETQYF; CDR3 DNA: TGTGCCAGTAGTACTTTACCGGGACTAGCGACTTCCCAAGAGACCCAGTACTTC
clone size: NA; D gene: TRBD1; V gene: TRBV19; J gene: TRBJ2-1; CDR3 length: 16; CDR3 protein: CASSDGDRVGYNEQFF; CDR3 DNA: TGTGCCAGTAGTGACGGGGACAGGGTAGGATACAATGAGCAGTTCTTC
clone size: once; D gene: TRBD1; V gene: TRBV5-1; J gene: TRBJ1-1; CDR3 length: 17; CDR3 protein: CASSPDTGAYGDTEAFF; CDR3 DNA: TGCGCCAGCAGCCCCGACACAGGGGCTTACGGGGACACTGAAGCTTTCTTT
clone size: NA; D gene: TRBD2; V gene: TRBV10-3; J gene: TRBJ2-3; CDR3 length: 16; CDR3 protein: CAISRGLADDTDTQYF; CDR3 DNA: TGTGCCATCAGTCGGGGTCTAGCGGACGACACAGATACGCAGTATTTT
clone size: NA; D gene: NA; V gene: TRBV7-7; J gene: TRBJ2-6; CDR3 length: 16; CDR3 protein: CASSGGPLSGANVLTF; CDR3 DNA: TGTGCTAGCTCAGGGGGGCCCCTCTCTGGGGCCAACGTCCTGACTTTC
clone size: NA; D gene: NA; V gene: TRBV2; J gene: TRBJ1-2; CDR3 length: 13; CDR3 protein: CASSRLRNYGYTF; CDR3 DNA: TGTGCCAGCAGTCGTCTGCGAAACTATGGCTACACCTTC
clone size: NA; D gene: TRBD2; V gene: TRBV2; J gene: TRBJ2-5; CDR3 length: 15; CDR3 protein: CASSVSAGGRETQYF; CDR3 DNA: TGTGCCAGCAGTGTTAGTGCGGGGGGGAGGGAGACCCAGTACTTC
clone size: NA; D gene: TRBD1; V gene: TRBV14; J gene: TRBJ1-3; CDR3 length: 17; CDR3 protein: CASSRTGGLIDGNTIYF; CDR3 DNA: TGTGCCAGCAGCCGGACAGGGGGCTTAATCGACGGTAACACCATATATTTT
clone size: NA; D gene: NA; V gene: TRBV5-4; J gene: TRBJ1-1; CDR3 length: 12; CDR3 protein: CASSGADTEAFF; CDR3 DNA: TGTGCCAGCAGCGGGGCCGACACTGAAGCTTTCTTT
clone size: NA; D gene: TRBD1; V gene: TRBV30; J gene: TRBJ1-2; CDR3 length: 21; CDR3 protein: CAWSGRTGGLKKKPSDYGYTF; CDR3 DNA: TGTGCCTGGAGTGGAAGGACAGGGGGGTTAAAAAAAAAGCCGTCGGACTATGGCTACACCTTC
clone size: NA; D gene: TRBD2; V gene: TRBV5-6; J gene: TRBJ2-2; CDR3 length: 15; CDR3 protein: CASTRAGAGTGELFF; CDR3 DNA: TGTGCCAGCACCAGAGCGGGGGCGGGCACCGGGGAGCTGTTTTTT
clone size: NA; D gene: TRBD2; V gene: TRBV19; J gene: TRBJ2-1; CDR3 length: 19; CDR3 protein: CASSIGSSGTSGVWNEQFF; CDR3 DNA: TGTGCCAGTAGTATAGGTTCCTCCGGGACTAGCGGGGTATGGAATGAGCAGTTCTTC
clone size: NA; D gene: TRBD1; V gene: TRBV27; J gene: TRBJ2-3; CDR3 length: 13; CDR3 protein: CAIDRGQTDTQYF; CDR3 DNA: TGTGCCATAGACAGGGGGCAGACAGATACGCAGTATTTT
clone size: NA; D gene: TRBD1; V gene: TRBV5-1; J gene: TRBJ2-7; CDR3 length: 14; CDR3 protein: CASSYGTDPSEQYF; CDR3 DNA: TGCGCCAGCAGCTACGGGACAGATCCCTCCGAGCAGTACTTC